This passage covers 17 T cell receptor beta chains from one sample sequenced in a study of response to subunit inactivated influenza vaccine. From the RT-PCR reads, TCRdb called clonotypes with MiXCR, one entry per CDR3 protein. The sample has more than 200,000 distinct CDR3 sequences, 10% to 15% seen once. Specimen: non-naive T cells sorted from PBMCs, collected about 14 days before vaccination. These receptors were obtained from a man aged 50-59 years who received an inactivated influenza vaccine.

This clonotype was seen more than once but under ten times. The chain combines TRBV2 with TRBJ2-7; no firm D call. V was pared by 1 base and J by 4 bases, with 14 bases between. This CDR3 has 15 amino acids. CDR1 and CDR2 from the germline V gene are SNHLY and FYNNEI. For the CDR3, the DNA is TGTGCCAGCAGTGAAGGGGCAGGATTGTTGTACGAGCAGTACTTC. Its translation is CASSEGAGLLYEQYF.

In its sample, this clonotype was seen a few times. The chain has TRBV20-1 and TRBJ2-7, with 8 bases that match TRBD1. With V trimmed by 1 base and J by 3 bases, 2 bases remained unmatched. Looked up from germline, CDR1 is DFQATT and CDR2 is SNEGSKA (reference sequence). There are 13 residues in the CDR3. The CDR3 nucleotides read TGCAGTGCTAGAGGTGGGACAGGCTACGAGCAGTACTTC. It specifies CSARGGTGYEQYF.

The chain joins TRBV7-6 to TRBJ2-3, with 7 bases fitting TRBD2. CDR1 is SGHVS, CDR2 FNYEAQ, per germline. Trimming at V came to 4 bases and at J to 6 bases, leaving 16 bases not matched to a gene. CDR3 length equals 17 residues. CDR3 sequence (DNA): TGTGCCAGCAGCTCGGGTGTGGGCGGGAGACTCGCCGATACGCAGTATTTT. Translated: CASSSGVGGRLADTQYF.

This clonotype appeared many times. The gene calls are TRBV4-3 and TRBJ2-5; D is unresolved. Germline CDR1 is LGHNA and CDR2 is YSLEER. CDR3 length: 15 residues. The V gene lost 0 bases and the J gene lost 7 bases, with 15 bases spanning the gap. CDR3 nucleotides: TGCGCCAGCAGCCAAGAAAGGACCACCAGTGGGACCCAGTACTTC. Translated, it gives CASSQERTTSGTQYF.

The chain couples TRBV5-1 to TRBJ2-5; 12 bases align to TRBD2. In germline, CDR1 is SGHRS, CDR2 YFSETQ. CDR3 size: 15 residues. The V segment lost 4 bases and the J segment 5 bases; nucleotides outside the gene matches: 6. The CDR3 loop is CASSPDGLAGETQYF. The CDR3 DNA follows: TGCGCCAGCAGCCCGGACGGACTAGCGGGGGAGACCCAGTACTTC.

This rearrangement joins TRBV15 to TRBJ2-7; possible D gene TRBD1, 6 bases. The CDR3 has 15 residues. Germline V lookup: CDR1 LNHNV, CDR2 YYDKDF (reference sequence). Deletions cut 4 bases from V and 7 bases from J, with 20 bases between. CDR3 loop: CATSTRGGGISEQYF. The CDR3 DNA follows: TGTGCCACCAGCACCCGAGGGGGTGGGATTAGTGAGCAGTACTTC.

Concerning this clonotype itself: This may arise from a read error, as a much more abundant clone is one base away. This chain uses TRBV12-3 or TRBV12-4 with TRBJ2-1; 7 nucleotides align to TRBD2. This CDR3 is built from 15 residues. J gave up 7 bases and V 4 bases, and 10 bases lay outside the gene matches. The CDR3 region has the DNA TGTGCCAGCAGTTCCGGGACTAACGGGAGAAATGAGCAGTTCTTC. Amino acid sequence: CASSSGTNGRNEQFF.

This clonotype was detected ten times or more. The chain links TRBV4-3 to TRBJ2-7; perhaps TRBD2 as D (6 bases). Trimming left V 0 bases short and J 3 bases short, with 12 bases between. This CDR3 is built from 15 residues. The germline V gene has CDR1 LGHNA and CDR2 YSLEER. In DNA form, the CDR3 reads TGCGCCAGCAGCCAAGATATCCGGGGGTACTACGAGCAGTACTTC. Translated, it gives CASSQDIRGYYEQYF.

This chain uses TRBV28 with TRBJ2-3; weak D call: TRBD1 (5 bases). Germline V gene lookup returns CDR1 MDHEN and CDR2 SYDVKM. The length of the CDR3 is 16 residues. Trimming cost V 3 bases and J 4 bases, with 17 bases left between them. The CDR3 bases are TGTGCCAGCAGTTTGGGGCACGGATGGGGCGCAGATACGCAGTATTTT. It codes for CASSLGHGWGADTQYF. Using reference TRBV28 and TRBJ2-3 for the parts outside the CDR3, the full variable domain is DVKVTQSSRYLVKRTGEKVFLECVQDMDHENMFWYRQDPGLGLRLIYFSYDVKMKEKGDIPEGYSVSREKKERFSLILESASTNQTSMYLCASSLGHGWGADTQYFGPGTRLTVL.

V is TRBV3-1 and J is TRBJ1-5, with D hard to call. Trimming shortened V by 5 bases and J by 1 base, and 6 bases separated the two germline ends. This CDR3 region has 13 residues. Per the germline V gene, CDR1 is LGHDT and CDR2 is YNNKEL (reference sequence). The CDR3 DNA sequence: TGTGCCAGCAGCACCCAAAGCAATCAGCCCCAGCATTTT. Translating it yields CASSTQSNQPQHF.

This rearrangement joins TRBV7-9 to TRBJ1-6; D is unclear. There are 14 residues in the CDR3. V was pared by 5 bases and J by 0 bases, with 5 bases between. CDR1 and CDR2 from the germline V gene are SEHNR and FQNEAQ (reference sequence). CDR3 DNA: TGTGCCAGCAGCGAGAGCTCCTATAATTCACCCCTCCACTTT. This gives the protein CASSESSYNSPLHF.

This clonotype has more than one count but fewer than ten. This chain links TRBV4-3 with TRBJ2-7, with D tentatively TRBD1 or TRBD2 (6 bases each). CDR3 size: 15 residues. The V gene lost 0 bases and the J gene lost 7 bases, with 16 bases spanning the gap. The germline gives CDR1 LGHNA, CDR2 YSLEER. Here the CDR3 reads CASSQDRGLVREQYF. CDR3 bases: TGCGCCAGCAGCCAAGATCGGGGGCTTGTGCGGGAGCAGTACTTC.

This clonotype was found many times. This chain joins TRBV12-3 or TRBV12-4 and TRBJ1-1, with D uncertain. V lost 2 bases, J lost 0 bases, and 7 bases lay in between. The CDR3 runs to 14 residues. CDR3 DNA: TGTGCCAGCAGTTTATACAGCATGAACACTGAAGCTTTCTTT. It is translated as CASSLYSMNTEAFF.

This clonotype was seen more than once but under ten times. The rearrangement links TRBV7-9 to TRBJ2-1; TRBD1 matches at 9 bases. The V segment lost 0 bases and the J segment 8 bases; nucleotides outside the gene matches: 5. Germline V gene data show CDR1 as SEHNR and CDR2 as FQNEAQ (reference sequence). The CDR3 length is 15 residues. CDR3 region: CASSLAGTGMDEQFF. For the CDR3, the DNA is TGTGCCAGCAGCTTAGCAGGGACAGGGATGGATGAGCAGTTCTTC.

This clonotype has ten or more counts. The V and J genes are TRBV29-1 and TRBJ1-2; 8 bases are shared with TRBD1. The CDR3 contains 14 residues. Germline V gene lookup returns CDR1 SQVTM and CDR2 ANQGSEA. With 5 bases clipped from V and 8 bases from J, the junction kept 13 bases outside the gene matches. The CDR3 DNA reads TGCAGCGTTTATCGGACAGGGCGTGGAGACGGCTACACCTTC. Translating gives CSVYRTGRGDGYTF.

CDR3 nucleotide sequence: TGCAGTGCTCCTGGACCCGACGGGTATACGCAGTATTTT. Amino acid sequence: CSAPGPDGYTQYF. The V call is TRBV20-1, the J call TRBJ2-3; D is unresolved. V was cut by 5 bases and J by 7 bases, with 16 bases left in between. Germline lookup yields CDR1 DFQATT and CDR2 SNEGSKA (reference sequence). CDR3 size: 13 residues.

This clonotype has a handful of counts. The rearrangement links TRBV5-1 to TRBJ1-3; the D is unclear. V was shortened by 2 bases and J by 8 bases, with 11 bases between the two germline ends. Germline-derived CDR1 and CDR2 are SGHRS and YFSETQ. The CDR3 sequence is 13 residues long. As DNA, the CDR3 is TGCGCCAGCAGCTTCACCCGGGAGGACACCATATATTTT. Translating gives CASSFTREDTIYF.